Given below is one TCR beta chain in context. This clonotype turned up a few times. Its target antigen remains unknown. Base qualities were left out, and no much larger clone turns up one base away. The sequencing machine was an Illumina HiSeq 1500. TCRdb handled the public reads itself, with Q25 trimming in fastp and clone calling in MiXCR, and kept productive beta chains. Each record represents a unique CDR3 protein, reported with the most common genes and DNA among its rows. This sample holds about 68,000 distinct CDR3 sequences; about 22% were observed only once. The ten largest clonotypes hold around 77% of the sample. This sample was taken from a study of T cell repertoires in cytomegalovirus infection (dated by TCRdb to the late 2010s). Regarding the complete study: Because public TCR beta signatures pointed to carriage of CMV infection together with the matching HLA type, the HLA type of each donor mattered for the analysis.

CDR3 length: 14 amino acids, cysteine to phenylalanine. The only DNA kept is the CDR3, 42 bases in frame from the first base. V was cut back by 3 bases and J by 1 base, leaving a gap of 9 bases between them. The CDR1 and CDR2 encoded by the germline V gene (reference sequence) are LNHDA and SQIVND. On the study overall, not on this receptor specifically: In both this cohort and an independent cohort of several hundred donors, the cumulative frequency of public TCR beta family members distinguished carriers of CMV infection plus the relevant HLA type. In the ex vivo response, HLA-C-restricted CMV-specific TCR beta clonotypes were dominant, and in two of eight donors the single most frequent clonotype came from this HLA-C-restricted group.

The chain uses TRBV19 and TRBJ1-1; the D gene is not confidently resolved. The specimen sequenced was PBMCs, sequenced either directly or after in vitro stimulation (not recorded which). The sequence was collected from a human donor in good health (CMV status not recorded). Some clones in this sample may be carry-over from other donors' samples. The sequenced DNA: TGTGCCAGTAGTATCCGGCCCGGGAACACTGAAGCTTTCTTT. Translated, this gives CASSIRPGNTEAFF.